This T cell receptor beta chain was sequenced in a study of metastatic and nonmetastatic thyroid tumors. Study summary: Repertoire data that came from the blood and tumor or nodule tissue of malignant and benign thyroid patients were compared.

TCRdb reprocessed the PCR reads using MiXCR. The sample includes under 5,000 clones, approximately 40% of them seen just once. Study results and limitations: Significantly higher TCR beta diversity was reportedly seen in malignant thyroid tumors than benign nodules, in blood and tumor.

Every patient underwent thyroid surgery untreated. CDR1 is SNHLY, CDR2 FYNNEI, per germline. The ends were cut back, 4 bases at V and 0 bases at J, with 4 bases in the middle. The CDR3 covers 12 residues. This clone came up a few times. Its antigen remains unidentified. The chain is built from TRBV2 and TRBJ2-7; D is unresolved. The TCR comes from a male donor with papillary thyroid cancer or a benign thyroid nodule (not recorded which). Some clones in this sample may be carry-over from other donors' samples. The specimen sequenced was tumor tissue. The CDR3 is CASSGTSYEQYF. The CDR3 coding sequence is TGTGCCAGCAGTGGGACCTCCTACGAGCAGTACTTC.